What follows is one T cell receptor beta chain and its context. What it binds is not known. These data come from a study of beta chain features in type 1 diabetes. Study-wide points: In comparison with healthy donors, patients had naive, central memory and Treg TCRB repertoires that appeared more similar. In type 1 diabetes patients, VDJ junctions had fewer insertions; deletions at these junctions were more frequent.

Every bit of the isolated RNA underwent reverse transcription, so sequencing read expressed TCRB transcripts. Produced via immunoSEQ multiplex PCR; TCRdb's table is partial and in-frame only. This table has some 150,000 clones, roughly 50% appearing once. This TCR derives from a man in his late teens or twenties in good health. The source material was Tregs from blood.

This CDR3 reads CASSGAGLASNEQFF. For the CDR3, the DNA is TGCGCCAGCAGCGGAGCGGGACTAGCGAGCAATGAGCAGTTCTTC. The chain is built from TRBV4-3 and TRBJ2-1; TRBD2 aligns across 10 bases. Looked up from germline, CDR1 is LGHNA and CDR2 is YSLEER. This CDR3 contains 15 residues. V shed 5 bases and J 6 bases; nucleotides not matched to a gene: 7.